The clone carrying this T cell receptor beta chain was detected a few times. Its antigen is currently unknown. The study ran its PCR with 60 Vbeta and 13 Jbeta primers. Assay used: immunoSEQ multiplex PCR; TCRdb lists only in-frame clones, some missing. The sample shows approximately 160,000 clones, 81% of them seen only once. The CDR3 has 14 residues. CDR1 is SGHRS, CDR2 YFSETQ, per germline. Deletions cut 0 bases from V and 0 bases from J, with 5 bases between. This sample stems from a study of cytomegalovirus exposure and HLA in healthy donors. The overall study: HLA-typed donors contributed some 77 million unique TCRs, which were held in an early data release.

Whole-study results and caveats: Investigators reported under 200 TCR beta chains as tied to cytomegalovirus. Diagnosis of cytomegalovirus status made by the classifier reportedly showed high specificity and sensitivity. Most subjects' HLA-A and HLA-B alleles were reportedly predicted from TCR beta sequences.

The sequenced material came from PBMCs. The origin of this receptor is a man in his fifties in good health and CMV-seropositive. The genes are TRBV5-1 and TRBJ2-3; D ambiguous. CDR3 region: CASSLDSSTDTQYF. The CDR3 DNA reads TGCGCCAGCAGCTTGGATTCTAGCACAGATACGCAGTATTTT.